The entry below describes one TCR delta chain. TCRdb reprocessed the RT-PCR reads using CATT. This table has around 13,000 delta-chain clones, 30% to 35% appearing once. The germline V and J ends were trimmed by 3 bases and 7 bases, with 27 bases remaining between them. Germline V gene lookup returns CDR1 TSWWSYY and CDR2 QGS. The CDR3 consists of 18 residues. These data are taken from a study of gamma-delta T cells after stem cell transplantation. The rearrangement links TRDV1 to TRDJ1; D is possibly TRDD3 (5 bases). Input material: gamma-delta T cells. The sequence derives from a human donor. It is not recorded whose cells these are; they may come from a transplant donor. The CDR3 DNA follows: TGTGCTCTTGGGGACCCGAGGCCTGCCGTAAAAGGGGGGTTTAAACTCATCTTT. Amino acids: CALGDPRPAVKGGFKLIF.